This T cell receptor (beta chain) was retrieved from a study of blood T cell repertoires in COVID-19. Study context: From the United States, Italy and Spain came samples of acute and convalescent COVID-19. The analysed material was cDNA or gDNA that came from T cells, B-cell-depleted T cells, or PBMCs.

The CDR3 extends over 16 amino acids. V lost 2 bases and J 8 bases, leaving 19 bases between the germline ends. CDR1 is MNHEY and CDR2 is SVGEGT in the germline V gene. The assay was immunoSEQ multiplex PCR, and TCRdb's table has in-frame clones only and misses some. The sample shows around 95,000 clones, roughly 88% of them seen only once. The receptor's source is a human donor in a cohort sampled during active COVID-19. The rearrangement joins TRBV6-2 or TRBV6-3 to TRBJ2-1; D perhaps matches TRBD2 (6 bases). The sequenced material came from peripheral blood. The CDR3 here is CASSYVEKGGIDEQFF. DNA for the CDR3: TGTGCCAGCAGTTACGTCGAAAAAGGCGGGATAGATGAGCAGTTCTTC.